Presented here are 28 T cell receptor beta chains from one specimen sequenced in a study of identical twins. TCRdb reanalysed the 5' RACE reads using MiXCR and keeps one entry per CDR3 protein. There are 250,000 or so distinct CDR3 sequences in the sample; about 9% occur only once, and roughly 3% lies in the top ten. These data also formed part of another study, on yellow fever vaccine responses in identical twins.

Source material: CD8+ T cells sorted from blood. The receptors shown here come from a woman between 18 and 29 years old in good health.

This clonotype came up a few times. V gene TRBV4-3 combines with J gene TRBJ2-1, with 7 bases fitting TRBD2. Germline CDR1 LGHNA, CDR2 YSLEER. The CDR3 covers 16 residues. J gave up 4 bases and V 0 bases, and 6 bases lay outside the gene matches. For the CDR3, the DNA is TGCGCCAGCAGCCAAGATCGCGCGGGAGCTTACAATGAGCAGTTCTTC. This sequence encodes CASSQDRAGAYNEQFF.

This clonotype was picked up a small number of times. The chain has TRBV19 and TRBJ2-7; D call uncertain. The CDR3 length is 13 residues. Deletions cut 5 bases from V and 2 bases from J, with 10 bases between. CDR1 and CDR2 from the germline V gene are LNHDA and SQIVND (reference sequence). This CDR3 reads CASSVTDAYEQYF. The CDR3 DNA is TGTGCCAGTAGTGTGACGGACGCCTACGAGCAGTACTTC.

This clonotype was picked up many times. This sequence joins TRBV5-6 and TRBJ2-1, with 10 bases lining up with TRBD2. The V gene's germline CDR1 is SGHDT and CDR2 YYEEEE. V gave up 1 base and J gave up 6 bases; unmatched junction bases: 4. The CDR3 totals 15 residues. CDR3 in DNA: TGTGCCAGCAGCTTGTGGACTAGCGGAACCAATGAGCAGTTCTTC. Its protein product is CASSLWTSGTNEQFF.

This clonotype was counted only a few times. The genes are TRBV11-1 and TRBJ2-7; D unresolved. The germline V gene encodes CDR1 SGHAT and CDR2 FQDESV (reference sequence). The CDR3 is made up of 15 amino acids. Trimming removed 2 bases from V and 2 bases from J, with 13 bases in between. The CDR3 protein is CASSLWQANPYEQYF. CDR3 DNA sequence: TGTGCCAGCAGCTTATGGCAGGCCAACCCCTACGAGCAGTACTTC.

This clonotype was seen at least ten times. V is TRBV11-1 and J is TRBJ1-2; D uncertain. Looked up from germline, CDR1 is SGHAT and CDR2 is FQDESV (reference sequence). With 4 bases removed from V and 1 base from J, the gap between germline ends came to 22 bases. The length of the CDR3 is 18 residues. The CDR3 DNA is TGTGCCAGCAGCTCCACGGAAAAGGAGGAAGTTTTTAACTATGGCTACACCTTC. Its translation is CASSSTEKEEVFNYGYTF.

The chain combines TRBV20-1 with TRBJ2-5; D uncertain. The CDR3 has 11 amino acids. V was cut by 0 bases and J by 7 bases, with 6 bases left in between. CDR1 and CDR2 from the germline V gene are DFQATT and SNEGSKA (reference sequence). The CDR3 here is CSAREYGTQYF. The CDR3 bases are TGCAGTGCTAGAGAGTACGGGACCCAGTACTTC.

This clonotype was found a few times. The chain uses TRBV29-1 and TRBJ2-7; possibly TRBD2 for D (6 bases). The CDR3 is made up of 17 amino acids. Germline V CDR1 and CDR2: SQVTM, ANQGSEA. Trimming pared 4 bases from V and 4 bases from J, leaving 26 bases between. DNA for the CDR3: TGCAGCGTTGTGTGGGAACTAGTGACGGGAGCAAGTTACGAGCAGTACTTC. It codes for CSVVWELVTGASYEQYF.

This clonotype showed up many times. V gene TRBV5-4 combines with J gene TRBJ1-1; D perhaps matches TRBD1 (5 bases). Germline V gives CDR1 SGHNT, CDR2 YYREEE (reference sequence). Between the trimmed V and J ends, which lost 4 bases and 1 base, there was a span of 8 bases. The length of the CDR3 is 13 residues. The CDR3 here is CASSHGGNTEAFF. The CDR3 DNA is TGTGCCAGCAGCCACGGGGGGAACACTGAAGCTTTCTTT. The full variable domain, with the rest looked up from reference TRBV5-4 and TRBJ1-1, is ETGVTQSPTHLIKTRGQQVTLRCSSQSGHNTVSWYQQALGQGPQFIFQYYREEENGRGNFPPRFSGLQFPNYSSELNVNALELDDSALYLCASSHGGNTEAFFGQGTRLTVV.

For the CDR3, the DNA is TGTGCCAGCAGTTTATCTCTTAGGTGGAGGGAAGATTCCAATGAGCAGTTCTTC. Its translation is CASSLSLRWREDSNEQFF. The chain uses TRBV12-3 or TRBV12-4 and TRBJ2-1; weak D call: TRBD2 (6 bases). The CDR3 runs to 18 residues. The V end lost 2 bases, the J end lost 6 bases, and 23 bases lay between the germline ends.

This chain uses TRBV20-1 with TRBJ2-2; D possibly uses TRBD1 or TRBD2 (6 bases each). The germline CDR1 and CDR2 sequences are DFQATT and SNEGSKA (reference sequence). With 0 bases removed from V and 6 bases from J, the gap between germline ends came to 17 bases. The CDR3 is 16 amino acids. CDR3 sequence (DNA): TGCAGTGCTAGAGATCTTAGGGGGGCCGACCCCGGGGAGCTGTTTTTT. Translating gives CSARDLRGADPGELFF.

V usage is TRBV12-3 or TRBV12-4 and J usage is TRBJ1-5; weak D call: TRBD1 (6 bases). Trimming pared 5 bases from V and 4 bases from J, leaving 15 bases between. CDR3 size: 15 residues. The CDR3 loop reads CASSPTTGWNQPQHF. Written as DNA, the CDR3 is TGTGCCAGCAGTCCAACGACAGGATGGAATCAGCCCCAGCATTTT.

This clonotype came up many times. The chain links TRBV28 to TRBJ2-1; 11 nucleotides align to TRBD2. The CDR3 is 14 residues long. Losses at the gene ends were 5 bases for V and 10 bases for J; bases not matched to a gene: 7. Per germline, CDR1 MDHEN and CDR2 SYDVKM. The DNA of the CDR3 is TGTGCCAGCAGTCCAACCACTAGCGGGGGAGAGCAGTTCTTC. It yields the protein CASSPTTSGGEQFF.

This clonotype has only a few counts. The chain joins TRBV7-9 to TRBJ2-1, with 11 bases matching TRBD2. The CDR3 length is 16 residues. From germline, CDR1 is SEHNR and CDR2 FQNEAQ (reference sequence). Trimming removed 4 bases from V and 4 bases from J; junction bases left unmatched: 6. Written as DNA, the CDR3 is TGTGCCAGCAGCTACAAACTAGCGGGGGAATACAATGAGCAGTTCTTC. Its translation: CASSYKLAGEYNEQFF.

The CDR3 here is CASGYDRIQYEQYF. The CDR3 DNA sequence: TGTGCCAGCGGATATGACAGGATCCAATACGAGCAGTACTTC. V gene TRBV2 combines with J gene TRBJ2-7; D is perhaps TRBD1 (6 bases). Germline values: CDR1 SNHLY, CDR2 FYNNEI. V lost 8 bases to trimming and J lost 4 bases, with 18 bases between them. This CDR3 contains 14 residues.

This clonotype was counted at least ten times. The CDR3 DNA follows: TGCGCCAGCAGCTTCGCCCCCTTGAGCTCCTACAATGAGCAGTTCTTC. Amino acids: CASSFAPLSSYNEQFF. The rearrangement uses TRBV5-1 and TRBJ2-1; D is unresolved. Germline V gene sequence: CDR1 SGHRS, CDR2 YFSETQ. Trimming cost V 2 bases and J 0 bases, with 12 bases left between them. The CDR3 has 16 residues.

The chain links TRBV20-1 to TRBJ2-5; D uncertain. The CDR3 is 13 residues long. Trimming stripped 2 bases from V and 5 bases from J, with 12 bases between. Germline V gene lookup returns CDR1 DFQATT and CDR2 SNEGSKA (reference sequence). The CDR3 sequence: CSARRDSWETQYF. The DNA of the CDR3 is TGCAGTGCTAGAAGGGATTCCTGGGAGACCCAGTACTTC.

V is TRBV7-8 and J is TRBJ2-2; a weak D match, TRBD1 (5 bases). In germline, CDR1 is SGHVS, CDR2 FQNEAQ. V lost 5 bases and J 6 bases, leaving 16 bases between the germline ends. This CDR3 spans 15 amino acids. CDR3 DNA sequence: TGTGCCAGCAGCCTAGGCCAGGGCCGTGCCGGGGAGCTGTTTTTT. This translates into CASSLGQGRAGELFF.

This clonotype was recorded at least ten times. The chain has TRBV29-1 and TRBJ2-2; the match to TRBD2 covers 14 bases. Germline V CDR1 and CDR2: SQVTM, ANQGSEA. CDR3 size: 18 residues. With V trimmed by 3 bases and J by 8 bases, 14 bases remained unmatched. CDR3 amino acids: CSVDAGTSGSFEEGELFF. DNA of the CDR3: TGCAGCGTTGATGCCGGGACTAGCGGGAGCTTTGAGGAGGGGGAGCTGTTTTTT.

The CDR3 region has the DNA TGTGCCAGCAGCGCCCCGGGACAGGGGGTCAATGAGCAGTTCTTC. This sequence encodes CASSAPGQGVNEQFF. The chain uses TRBV7-6 and TRBJ2-1, with TRBD1 matching over 11 bases. Germline V gene sequence: CDR1 SGHVS, CDR2 FNYEAQ. The CDR3 sequence is 15 residues long. V dropped 5 bases and J dropped 6; count of bases not matched to a gene: 6. The whole variable domain, remainder taken from reference TRBV7-6 and TRBJ2-1, is GAGVSQSPRYKVTKRGQDVALRCDPISGHVSLYWYRQALGQGPEFLTYFNYEAQQDKSGLPNDRFSAERPEGSISTLTIQRTEQRDSAMYRCASSAPGQGVNEQFFGPGTRLTVL.

A few counts support this clonotype. This sequence joins TRBV5-1 and TRBJ1-3, with 8 bases that match TRBD1. Germline CDR1 is SGHRS and CDR2 is YFSETQ. CDR3 length: 19 residues. V shed 1 base, J shed 1 base, and the junction held 13 bases outside the gene matches. CDR3 loop: CASSLTGQGAGGSGNTIYF. Here the CDR3 DNA reads TGCGCCAGCAGCTTGACCGGACAGGGCGCAGGGGGGTCTGGAAACACCATATATTTT.

This clonotype was recorded many times. CDR3 in amino acids: CASRPWATGLSNEQFF. The CDR3 DNA follows: TGTGCCAGCAGGCCCTGGGCGACAGGGCTCTCCAATGAGCAGTTCTTC. The chain joins TRBV7-9 to TRBJ2-1; the match to TRBD1 covers 7 bases. V was clipped by 6 bases and J by 6 bases; unmatched bases: 14. Germline V gene data show CDR1 as SEHNR and CDR2 as FQNEAQ (reference sequence). This CDR3 has 16 residues.

This clonotype has a count of ten or more. The chain is built from TRBV29-1 and TRBJ2-2; no reliable D call. CDR3 length equals 11 residues. Trimming left V 7 bases short and J 1 base short, with 4 bases between. In germline, CDR1 is SQVTM, CDR2 ANQGSEA. The CDR3 sequence is CSGGNTGELFF. The DNA for the CDR3 is TGCAGCGGCGGGAACACCGGGGAGCTGTTTTTT.

The rearrangement joins TRBV5-1 to TRBJ2-3; D ambiguous. Germline loops: CDR1 SGHRS, CDR2 YFSETQ. This CDR3 region has 15 residues. Trimming shortened V by 0 bases and J by 1 base, and 9 bases separated the two germline ends. CDR3 in amino acids: CASSLGLSGTDTQYF. The CDR3, as DNA: TGCGCCAGCAGCTTGGGGCTCTCAGGCACAGATACGCAGTATTTT.

This clonotype was recorded many times. The rearrangement uses TRBV29-1 and TRBJ2-1; D is ambiguous. This CDR3 region has 13 residues. V lost 2 bases and J 5 bases, leaving 10 bases between the germline ends. The germline V gene encodes CDR1 SQVTM and CDR2 ANQGSEA. The CDR3 nucleotides are TGCAGCGTTGAATGGAAGAACAACAATGAGCAGTTCTTC. Its protein is CSVEWKNNNEQFF.

This clonotype was observed a handful of times. The chain links TRBV20-1 to TRBJ2-1, with 11 bases aligning to TRBD2. CDR3 size: 20 residues. Germline trimming cut 0 bases from V and 6 bases from J; bases unmatched to any gene: 19. Germline-derived CDR1 and CDR2 are DFQATT and SNEGSKA (reference sequence). The CDR3 DNA follows: TGCAGTGCTAGAGACCGACGCCTAATAATGACTAGCGGGATTTTCAATGAGCAGTTCTTC. It yields the protein CSARDRRLIMTSGIFNEQFF.

The CDR3 is CASSQDRLVQYF. In DNA form, the CDR3 reads TGCGCCAGCAGCCAAGATCGATTGGTGCAGTACTTC. V usage is TRBV4-1 and J usage is TRBJ2-7; no firm D call. Deletions cut 0 bases from V and 9 bases from J, with 9 bases between. The germline gives CDR1 MGHRA, CDR2 YSYEKL. The CDR3 is made up of 12 amino acids.

The chain employs TRBV5-1 and TRBJ1-1; no firm D call. V was clipped by 0 bases and J by 1 base, with 10 bases between them. The V gene's germline CDR1 is SGHRS and CDR2 YFSETQ. The CDR3 runs to 15 residues. The CDR3, as DNA: TGCGCCAGCAGCTTGGGACCTTTTGAGAACACTGAAGCTTTCTTT. Translated, it gives CASSLGPFENTEAFF.

This clonotype was found many times. The chain joins TRBV20-1 to TRBJ2-1, with 10 nucleotides matching TRBD2. V dropped 6 bases and J dropped 0; count of bases not matched to a gene: 5. CDR3 size: 15 residues. Germline assignment: CDR1 DFQATT and CDR2 SNEGSKA (reference sequence). This CDR3 reads CSATVAGGSYNEQFF. The CDR3 DNA follows: TGCAGTGCCACTGTAGCGGGAGGCTCCTACAATGAGCAGTTCTTC.